Each of the 25 T cell receptor beta chains below was sequenced from the same sample in a study of HIV-infected children after antiretroviral therapy interruption. Unique molecular identifiers were included in an RNA-based 3' RACE TCR library. From the 3' RACE reads, TCRdb called clonotypes with MiXCR, one entry per CDR3 protein. The sample includes approximately 4,400 distinct CDR3 sequences, more than 4.5% of them seen just once. Treatment defined: PENTA 11 planned treatment interruption arm or continuous ART arm. The material was CD45RO+ CD8+ T cells from PBMCs, pooled from several time points, obtained from a donor given antiretroviral therapy, either interrupted or continuous. Subset of the sample: memory CD8+ CD45RO+ CD45RA- T cells. All receptors derive from a pool of human donors with HIV.

This clonotype occurred many times. The chain couples TRBV20-1 to TRBJ2-5; perhaps TRBD1 as D (6 bases). CDR3 length: 12 amino acids. Germline lookup yields CDR1 DFQATT and CDR2 SNEGSKA (reference sequence). The V gene lost 6 bases and the J gene lost 5 bases, with 13 bases spanning the gap. CDR3 nucleotides: TGCAGTGCCTCGCTCACAGGGGAGACCCAGTACTTC. This gives the protein CSASLTGETQYF.

This clonotype came up a few times. This chain joins TRBV19 and TRBJ1-5; a possible D gene is TRBD1 (5 bases). Per the germline V gene, CDR1 is LNHDA and CDR2 is SQIVND (reference sequence). The CDR3 runs to 13 residues. Trimming took off 6 bases at V and 5 bases at J, with 11 bases between the two ends. CDR3 region: CASSPGGDQPQHF. CDR3 sequence (DNA): TGTGCCAGTAGCCCGGGGGGGGATCAGCCCCAGCATTTT.

There are many counts of this clonotype. This rearrangement joins TRBV20-1 to TRBJ1-2; D may be TRBD1 (6 bases). CDR1 and CDR2 (germline): DFQATT, SNEGSKA (reference sequence). The V gene lost 0 bases and the J gene lost 4 bases, with 15 bases spanning the gap. The length of the CDR3 is 15 residues. The chain's CDR3 is CSARDRQEAGYGYTF. The CDR3 DNA sequence: TGCAGTGCTAGAGATCGACAGGAGGCAGGCTATGGCTACACCTTC.

By frequency in the sample, this clonotype is medium-sized. The rearrangement links TRBV10-3 to TRBJ2-5; the D gene is possibly TRBD1 (6 bases). CDR1 is ENHRY, CDR2 SYGVKD, per germline. The V end lost 4 bases, the J end lost 1 base, and 16 bases lay between the germline ends. The CDR3 has 16 amino acids. The DNA of the CDR3 is TGTGCCATCAGTGGGGAGTATCGACAGGTCCAAGAGACCCAGTACTTC. Protein: CAISGEYRQVQETQYF.

V and J are TRBV10-3 and TRBJ2-3, with D possibly called TRBD1 or TRBD2 (5 bases each). The V gene lost 3 bases and the J gene lost 2 bases, with 12 bases spanning the gap. Germline loops: CDR1 ENHRY, CDR2 SYGVKD. The CDR3 totals 15 residues. CDR3 in amino acids: CAISEGDGLTDTQYF. The CDR3 coding sequence is TGTGCCATCAGTGAAGGGGACGGCCTCACAGATACGCAGTATTTT.

This clonotype is medium-sized in the sample. The V and J genes are TRBV12-3 or TRBV12-4 and TRBJ2-2, with a possible D match to TRBD1 (5 bases). V was shortened by 6 bases and J by 0 bases, with 11 bases between the two germline ends. The CDR3 covers 15 residues. Here the CDR3 reads CASRTQASNTGELFF. In DNA, the CDR3 is TGTGCCAGCAGGACACAGGCTTCGAACACCGGGGAGCTGTTTTTT.

The table lists this clonotype with many counts. This chain links TRBV15 with TRBJ2-7; possibly TRBD2 for D (6 bases). CDR3 length equals 13 residues. V lost 5 bases to trimming and J lost 3 bases, with 11 bases between them. CDR1 is LNHNV and CDR2 is YYDKDF in the germline V gene (reference sequence). The CDR3 nucleotides are TGTGCCACCAGCGGGGACTGGAACTACGAGCAGTACTTC. Its protein product is CATSGDWNYEQYF.

This clonotype has more than one count but fewer than ten. The chain has TRBV6-1 and TRBJ2-3, with 9 bases aligning to TRBD2. The CDR3 contains 16 residues. Unmatched junction bases numbered 11, after V lost 8 bases and J lost 2 bases. Germline V gene data show CDR1 as MNHNS and CDR2 as SASEGT. CDR3 DNA: TGTGCCAGCTTAAGATTAGCGGGGGATTCCACAGATACGCAGTATTTT. Its translation is CASLRLAGDSTDTQYF.

This clonotype is termed medium-sized. The junction and the germline gene differ at one end; a read error may be behind it. This sequence joins TRBV19 and TRBJ1-1; 8 bases map to TRBD1. Germline V gene data show CDR1 as LNHDA and CDR2 as SQIVND (reference sequence). This CDR3 comprises 9 residues. This CDR3 is CASIPTGDF. The DNA of the CDR3 is TGTGCCAGTATACCGACAGGGGATTTT.

This clonotype appeared many times. This chain joins TRBV25-1 and TRBJ2-2; tentatively, D is TRBD1 (5 bases). The CDR3 has 14 residues. Trimming pared 2 bases from V and 4 bases from J, leaving 8 bases between. Per the germline V gene, CDR1 is MGHDK and CDR2 is SYGVNS. As DNA, the CDR3 is TGTGCCAGCAGTGAAGATGACAGCACCGGGGAGCTGTTTTTT. Encoded protein: CASSEDDSTGELFF.

This clonotype was counted at least ten times. The V gene is TRBV4-2, the J gene TRBJ1-5; weak D call: TRBD1 (6 bases). Trimming removed 4 bases at V and 4 bases at J, with 11 bases between. The CDR3 has 14 residues. In germline, CDR1 is LGHNA, CDR2 YNFKEQ. CDR3 in amino acids: CASSLRQDNQPQHF. CDR3 sequence (DNA): TGTGCCAGCAGCCTTCGACAGGATAATCAGCCCCAGCATTTT.

This clonotype was detected ten times or more. This rearrangement joins TRBV7-9 to TRBJ1-2, with D maybe TRBD1 (6 bases). The CDR3 runs 14 residues. The V end lost 5 bases, the J end lost 3 bases, and 13 bases lay between the germline ends. Germline CDR1 SEHNR, CDR2 FQNEAQ (reference sequence). The CDR3 is CASSIRTEDYGYTF. In nucleotides, the CDR3 is TGTGCCAGCAGCATTCGGACAGAAGACTATGGCTACACCTTC.

This clonotype has at least ten counts. The V call is TRBV25-1, the J call TRBJ2-7; D is tentatively TRBD1 or TRBD2 (5 bases each). The CDR3 has 14 residues. Trimming left V 1 base short and J 6 bases short, with 13 bases between. Germline-derived CDR1 and CDR2 are MGHDK and SYGVNS. The CDR3 here is CASSESGRISEQYF. The CDR3, as DNA: TGTGCCAGCAGTGAATCGGGACGGATTTCCGAGCAGTACTTC.

This clonotype was observed many times. The chain uses TRBV5-1 and TRBJ2-7; the match to TRBD1 covers 8 bases. Trimming cost V 2 bases and J 3 bases; bases outside gene matches: 4. The CDR3 runs 14 residues. Germline V CDR1 and CDR2: SGHRS, YFSETQ. The CDR3 loop reads CASSFRDRHYEQYF. The CDR3 DNA sequence: TGCGCCAGCAGCTTCCGGGACAGGCACTACGAGCAGTACTTC.

This clonotype rates as medium-sized. This rearrangement joins TRBV20-1 to TRBJ2-7; TRBD1 agrees at 10 bases. CDR3 length: 15 residues. Germline values: CDR1 DFQATT, CDR2 SNEGSKA (reference sequence). V shed 3 bases and J 3 bases; nucleotides not matched to a gene: 8. Written as DNA, the CDR3 is TGCAGTGCTAGGCCGCTCGGACAGGGGGACTACGAGCAGTACTTC. This gives the protein CSARPLGQGDYEQYF.

This clonotype was seen at least ten times. The chain has TRBV27 and TRBJ2-7; D possibly corresponds to TRBD1 (7 bases). The germline V gene encodes CDR1 MNHEY and CDR2 SMNVEV (reference sequence). Trimming stripped 5 bases from V and 5 bases from J, with 16 bases between. This CDR3 is built from 14 residues. CDR3 sequence reads: CASSKNGGGHEQYF. The CDR3 coding sequence is TGTGCCAGCAGTAAAAATGGAGGGGGCCACGAGCAGTACTTC.

This clonotype is medium-sized. The rearrangement links TRBV6-5 to TRBJ1-2; 8 bases line up with TRBD1. Germline-derived CDR1 and CDR2 are MNHEY and SVGAGI. This CDR3 is built from 15 residues. J was trimmed by 6 bases and V by 3 bases; bases with no gene match: 9. The CDR3: CASSYYQQGVHGYTF. The CDR3 DNA is TGTGCCAGCAGTTATTACCAACAGGGGGTCCATGGCTACACCTTC.

This clonotype was observed many times. The CDR3 sequence is CSARVGEGDHYEQYF. The CDR3 DNA reads TGCAGTGCTAGAGTTGGGGAAGGGGACCACTACGAGCAGTACTTC. J is TRBJ2-7 and V is TRBV20-1; D may correspond to TRBD1 or TRBD2 (5 bases each). Germline assignment: CDR1 DFQATT and CDR2 SNEGSKA (reference sequence). The CDR3 extends over 15 amino acids. Trimming took off 1 base at V and 3 bases at J, with 16 bases between the two ends.

This clonotype was recorded many times. The chain joins TRBV7-3 to TRBJ1-4; D unclear. This CDR3 is 14 amino acids long. Germline V lookup: CDR1 SGHTA, CDR2 FQGTGA. Trimming left V 2 bases short and J 8 bases short, with 12 bases between. Here the CDR3 DNA reads TGTGCCAGCAGCTTATACGGCCGCTCCGAAAAACTGTTTTTT. It yields the protein CASSLYGRSEKLFF.

This clonotype counts as medium-sized. The CDR3 region is CASSPGRETGELFF. Written as DNA, the CDR3 is TGCGCCAGCAGCCCAGGGAGAGAGACCGGGGAGCTGTTTTTT. This sequence joins TRBV10-1 and TRBJ2-2; perhaps D is TRBD1 or TRBD2 (5 bases each). CDR1 is WNHNN, CDR2 SYGVQD, per germline (reference sequence). V gave up 6 bases and J gave up 5 bases, with 13 bases separating them. The CDR3 contains 14 residues.

The chain combines TRBV2 with TRBJ2-1; no reliable D call. V was clipped by 10 bases and J by 4 bases, with 11 bases between them. Per germline, CDR1 SNHLY and CDR2 FYNNEI. This CDR3 is built from 12 residues. This CDR3 is CATEDGYNEQFF. CDR3 nucleotide sequence: TGTGCCACCGAGGACGGATACAATGAGCAGTTCTTC.

This clonotype has at least ten counts. The chain employs TRBV6-1 and TRBJ2-7; 7 nucleotides agree with TRBD1. The length of the CDR3 is 12 residues. Unmatched junction bases numbered 5, after V lost 9 bases and J lost 3 bases. Germline CDR1 reads MNHNS; CDR2 reads SASEGT. The DNA for the CDR3 is TGTGCCAGTCGGGACAGCCTCTACGAGCAGTACTTC. Amino acids: CASRDSLYEQYF.

This clonotype was counted many times. The chain employs TRBV6-1 and TRBJ2-7, with D perhaps matching TRBD2 (6 bases). Trimming took off 0 bases at V and 3 bases at J, with 9 bases between the two ends. Germline CDR1 and CDR2: MNHNS and SASEGT. This CDR3 is built from 14 residues. The CDR3 region is CASSEAGDFYEQYF. The CDR3 region has the DNA TGTGCCAGCAGTGAAGCCGGGGACTTCTACGAGCAGTACTTC.

In this sample, this clonotype turned up many times. The J gene is TRBJ1-3, the V gene TRBV6-6, with D perhaps matching TRBD1 (5 bases). Germline CDR1 MNHNY, CDR2 SVGAGI (reference sequence). V lost 0 bases and J lost 4, with 10 bases in between. The CDR3 sequence is 15 residues long. The CDR3 reads CASSYSRGSGNTIYF. CDR3 coding DNA: TGTGCCAGCAGTTACTCTAGGGGTTCCGGAAACACCATATATTTT.

The rearrangement uses TRBV6-4 and TRBJ2-1, with D perhaps TRBD1 or TRBD2 (5 bases each). This CDR3 has 14 amino acids. Trimming removed 10 bases from V and 0 bases from J, with 13 bases in between. Germline CDR1 MRHNA, CDR2 SNTAGT. The CDR3 sequence is CATGTSSSYNEQFF. Written as DNA, the CDR3 is TGTGCCACCGGGACCTCAAGCTCCTACAATGAGCAGTTCTTC.